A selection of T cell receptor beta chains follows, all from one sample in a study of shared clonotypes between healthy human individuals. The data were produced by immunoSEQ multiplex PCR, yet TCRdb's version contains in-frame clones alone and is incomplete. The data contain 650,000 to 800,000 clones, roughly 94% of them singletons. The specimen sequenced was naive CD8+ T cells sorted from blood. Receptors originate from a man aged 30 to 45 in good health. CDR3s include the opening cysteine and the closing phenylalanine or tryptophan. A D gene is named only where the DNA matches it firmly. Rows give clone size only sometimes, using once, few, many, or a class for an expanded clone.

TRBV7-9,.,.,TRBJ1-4,CASTDRYEKLFF,TGTGCCAGCACCGATCGGTATGAAAAACTGTTTTTT
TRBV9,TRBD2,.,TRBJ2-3,CASSTFSGSMGDTQYF,TGTGCCAGCAGCACCTTTAGCGGGAGTATGGGAGATACGCAGTATTTT
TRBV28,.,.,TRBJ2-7,CASSLGRYGDYEQYF,TGTGCCAGCAGTTTGGGGCGTTATGGGGACTACGAGCAGTACTTC
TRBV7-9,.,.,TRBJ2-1,CASSFNMFDEQFF,TGTGCCAGCAGCTTTAATATGTTCGATGAGCAGTTCTTC
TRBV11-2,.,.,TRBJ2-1,CASSSLANEQFF,TGTGCCAGCAGCTCGCTAGCCAATGAGCAGTTCTTC
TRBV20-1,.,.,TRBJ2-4,CSWTAARYF,TGCAGTTGGACAGCTGCCAGGTACTTC
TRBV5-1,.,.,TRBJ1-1,CASTQNGGRFDTEAFF,TGCGCCAGCACCCAAAACGGGGGGCGGTTCGACACTGAAGCTTTCTTT
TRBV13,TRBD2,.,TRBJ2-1,CASSLGLAYNEQFF,TGTGCCAGCAGCCTGGGACTAGCTTACAATGAGCAGTTCTTC
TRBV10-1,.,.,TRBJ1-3,CASSVGIGNTIYF,TGCGCCAGCAGTGTCGGAATTGGAAACACCATATATTTT
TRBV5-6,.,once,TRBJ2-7,CASSLGYGNYEQYF,TGTGCCAGCAGCTTAGGATACGGGAACTACGAGCAGTACTTC
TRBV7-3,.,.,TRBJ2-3,CASSLGQSMPSDTQYF,TGTGCCAGCAGCTTAGGACAATCGATGCCCTCGGATACGCAGTATTTT
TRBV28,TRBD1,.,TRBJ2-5,CASSTGQGDSETQYF,TGTGCCAGCAGTACTGGACAGGGGGATTCTGAGACCCAGTACTTC
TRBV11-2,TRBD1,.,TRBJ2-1,CASSRETGSLNEQFF,TGTGCCAGCAGCCGTGAGACAGGGTCCTTGAATGAGCAGTTCTTC
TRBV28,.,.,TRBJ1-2,CASSGDRQYGYTF,TGTGCCAGCAGTGGCGACAGGCAGTATGGCTACACCTTC
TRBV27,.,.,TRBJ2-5,CASSDHYRQETQYF,TGTGCCAGCAGTGACCACTACAGGCAAGAGACCCAGTACTTC
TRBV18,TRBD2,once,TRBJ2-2,CASSSRTSGRVSEELFF,TGTGCCAGCTCCTCCCGGACTAGCGGGAGGGTTTCTGAGGAGCTGTTTTTT
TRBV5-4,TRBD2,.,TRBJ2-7,CASSLRTSRDEQYF,TGTGCCAGCAGCTTGCGGACTAGTCGGGACGAGCAGTACTTC
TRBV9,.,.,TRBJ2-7,CASSFSGASYEQYF,TGTGCCAGCAGCTTTTCAGGGGCCTCCTACGAGCAGTATTTC
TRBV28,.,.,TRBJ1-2,CASRPPRGNYGYTF,TGTGCCAGCAGACCCCCCCGGGGTAACTATGGCTACACCTTC